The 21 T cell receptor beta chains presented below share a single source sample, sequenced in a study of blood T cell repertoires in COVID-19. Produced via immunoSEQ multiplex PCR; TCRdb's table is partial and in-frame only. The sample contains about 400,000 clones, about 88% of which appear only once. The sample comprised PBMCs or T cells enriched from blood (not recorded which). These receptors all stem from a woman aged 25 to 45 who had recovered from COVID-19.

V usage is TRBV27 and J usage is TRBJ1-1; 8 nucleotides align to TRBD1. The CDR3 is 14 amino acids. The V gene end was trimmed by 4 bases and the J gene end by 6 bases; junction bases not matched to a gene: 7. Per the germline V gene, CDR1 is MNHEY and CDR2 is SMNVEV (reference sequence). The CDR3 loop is CASSSGQGTAEAFF. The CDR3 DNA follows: TGTGCCAGCAGTTCAGGACAGGGTACGGCTGAAGCTTTCTTT.

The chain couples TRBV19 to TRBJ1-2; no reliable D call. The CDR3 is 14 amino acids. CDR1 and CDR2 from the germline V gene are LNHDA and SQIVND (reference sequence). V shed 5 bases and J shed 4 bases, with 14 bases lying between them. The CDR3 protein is CASSFDPRGYGYTF. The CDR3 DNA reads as TGTGCCAGTAGTTTTGACCCGCGGGGCTATGGCTACACCTTC.

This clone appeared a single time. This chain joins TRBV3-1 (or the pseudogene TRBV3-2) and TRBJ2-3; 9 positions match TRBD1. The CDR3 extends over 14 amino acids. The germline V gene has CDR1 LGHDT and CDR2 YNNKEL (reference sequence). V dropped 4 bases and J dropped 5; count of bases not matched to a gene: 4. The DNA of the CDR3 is TGTGCCAGCAGCCCAAACAGGGGGCAAGATACGCAGTATTTT. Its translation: CASSPNRGQDTQYF.

This CDR3 is CASSASGRDYNEQFF. The CDR3 bases are TGTGCCAGCAGCGCCAGCGGGAGAGACTACAATGAGCAGTTCTTC. The J gene is TRBJ2-1, the V gene TRBV7-2; TRBD2 aligns across 8 bases. This CDR3 has 15 amino acids. CDR1 and CDR2 (germline): SGHTA, FQGNSA. V dropped 5 bases and J dropped 3; count of bases not matched to a gene: 6.

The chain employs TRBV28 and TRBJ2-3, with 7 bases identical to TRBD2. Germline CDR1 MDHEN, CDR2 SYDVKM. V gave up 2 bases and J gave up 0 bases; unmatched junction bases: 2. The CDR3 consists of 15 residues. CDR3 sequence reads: CASSLLAASTDTQYF. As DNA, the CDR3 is TGTGCCAGCAGTTTACTAGCGGCTAGCACAGATACGCAGTATTTT. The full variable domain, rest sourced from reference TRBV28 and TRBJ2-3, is DVKVTQSSRYLVKRTGEKVFLECVQDMDHENMFWYRQDPGLGLRLIYFSYDVKMKEKGDIPEGYSVSREKKERFSLILESASTNQTSMYLCASSLLAASTDTQYFGPGTRLTVL.

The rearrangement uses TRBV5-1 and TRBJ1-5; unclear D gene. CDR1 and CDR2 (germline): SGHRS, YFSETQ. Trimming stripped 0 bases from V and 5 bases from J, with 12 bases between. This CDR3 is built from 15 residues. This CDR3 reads CASSLGGQAHQPQHF. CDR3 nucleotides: TGCGCCAGCAGCTTGGGAGGGCAGGCACATCAGCCCCAGCATTTT.

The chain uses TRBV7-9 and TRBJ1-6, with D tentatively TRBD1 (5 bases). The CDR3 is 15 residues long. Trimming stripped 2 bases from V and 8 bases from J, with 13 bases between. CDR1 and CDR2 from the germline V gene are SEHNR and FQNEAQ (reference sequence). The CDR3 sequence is CASSLWFPGDSPLHF. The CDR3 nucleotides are TGTGCCAGCAGCTTATGGTTCCCGGGGGATTCACCCCTCCACTTT.

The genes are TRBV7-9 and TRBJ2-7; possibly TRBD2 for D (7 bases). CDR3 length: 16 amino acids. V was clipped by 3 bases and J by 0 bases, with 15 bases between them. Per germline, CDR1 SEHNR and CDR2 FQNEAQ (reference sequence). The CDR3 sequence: CASSLRGTPNSYEQYF. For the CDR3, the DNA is TGTGCCAGCAGCTTGCGGGGGACACCGAACTCCTACGAGCAGTACTTC.

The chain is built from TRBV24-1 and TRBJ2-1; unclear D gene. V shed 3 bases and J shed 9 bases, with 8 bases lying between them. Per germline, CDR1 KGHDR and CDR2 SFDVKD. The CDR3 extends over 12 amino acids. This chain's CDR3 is CATSDTIGEQFF. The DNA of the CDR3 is TGTGCCACCAGTGATACAATTGGTGAGCAGTTCTTC.

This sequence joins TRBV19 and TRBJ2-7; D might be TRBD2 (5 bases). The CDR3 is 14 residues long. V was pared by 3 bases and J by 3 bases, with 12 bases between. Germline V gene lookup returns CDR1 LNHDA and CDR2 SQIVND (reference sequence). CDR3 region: CASSMRVSDYEQYF. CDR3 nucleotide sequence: TGTGCCAGTAGTATGAGGGTTTCGGACTACGAGCAGTACTTC.

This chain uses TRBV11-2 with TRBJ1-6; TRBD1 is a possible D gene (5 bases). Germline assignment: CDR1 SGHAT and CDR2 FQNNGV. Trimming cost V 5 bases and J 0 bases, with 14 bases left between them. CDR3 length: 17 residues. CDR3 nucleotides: TGTGCCAGCAGCGCGGGGGGATCGAGCTCCTATAATTCACCCCTCCACTTT. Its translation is CASSAGGSSSYNSPLHF.

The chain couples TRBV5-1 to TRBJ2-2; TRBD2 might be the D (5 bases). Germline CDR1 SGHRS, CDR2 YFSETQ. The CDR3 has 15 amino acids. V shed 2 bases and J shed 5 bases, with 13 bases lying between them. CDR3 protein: CASSFIGEWTGELFF. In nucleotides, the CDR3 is TGCGCCAGCAGCTTTATCGGGGAATGGACCGGGGAGCTGTTTTTT.

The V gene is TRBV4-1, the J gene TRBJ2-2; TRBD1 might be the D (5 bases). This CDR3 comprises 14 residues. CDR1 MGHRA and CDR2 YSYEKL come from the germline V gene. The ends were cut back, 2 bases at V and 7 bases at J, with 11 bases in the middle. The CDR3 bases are TGCGCCAGCAGCCAAAACCAGGGTTTCGGGGAGCTGTTTTTT. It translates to CASSQNQGFGELFF.

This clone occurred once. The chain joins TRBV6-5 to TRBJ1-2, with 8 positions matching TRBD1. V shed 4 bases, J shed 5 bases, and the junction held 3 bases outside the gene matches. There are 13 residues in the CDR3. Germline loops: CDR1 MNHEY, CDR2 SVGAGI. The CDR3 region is CASSWTGRYGYTF. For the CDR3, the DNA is TGTGCCAGCAGTTGGACAGGGCGGTATGGCTACACCTTC.

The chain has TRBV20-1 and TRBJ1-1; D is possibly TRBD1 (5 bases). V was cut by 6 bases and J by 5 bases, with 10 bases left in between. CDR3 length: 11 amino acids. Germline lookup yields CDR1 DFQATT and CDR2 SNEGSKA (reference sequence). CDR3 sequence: CSAGHKTEAFF. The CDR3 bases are TGCAGTGCCGGACATAAAACTGAAGCTTTCTTT.

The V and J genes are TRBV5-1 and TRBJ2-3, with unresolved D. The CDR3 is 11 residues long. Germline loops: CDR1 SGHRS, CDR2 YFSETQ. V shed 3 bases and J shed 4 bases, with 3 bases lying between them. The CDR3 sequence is CASSWPDTQYF. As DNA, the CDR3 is TGCGCCAGCAGCTGGCCAGATACGCAGTATTTT.

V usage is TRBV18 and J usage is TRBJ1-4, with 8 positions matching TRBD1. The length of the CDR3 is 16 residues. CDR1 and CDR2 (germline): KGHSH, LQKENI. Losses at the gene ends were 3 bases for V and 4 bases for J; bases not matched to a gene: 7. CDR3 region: CASSPFVGQDNEKLFF. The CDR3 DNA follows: TGTGCCAGCTCACCTTTTGTGGGACAGGATAATGAAAAACTGTTTTTT.

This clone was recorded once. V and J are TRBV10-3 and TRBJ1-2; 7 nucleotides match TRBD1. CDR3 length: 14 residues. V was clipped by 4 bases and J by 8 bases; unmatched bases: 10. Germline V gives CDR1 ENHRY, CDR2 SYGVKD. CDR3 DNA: TGTGCCATCAGTGTAGAGGCAGGGGGTAGGGGCTACACCTTC. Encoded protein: CAISVEAGGRGYTF.

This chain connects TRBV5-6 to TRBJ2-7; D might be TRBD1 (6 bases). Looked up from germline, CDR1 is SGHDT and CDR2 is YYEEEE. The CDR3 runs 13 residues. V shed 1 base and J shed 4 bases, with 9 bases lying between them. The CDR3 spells CASSLIGGYEQYF. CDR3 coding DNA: TGTGCCAGCAGCTTGATAGGGGGATACGAGCAGTACTTC.

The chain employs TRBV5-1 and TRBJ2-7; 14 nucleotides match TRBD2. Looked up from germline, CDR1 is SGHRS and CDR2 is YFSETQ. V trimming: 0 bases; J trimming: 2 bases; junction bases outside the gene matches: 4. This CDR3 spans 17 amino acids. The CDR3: CASSLGLAGGPAYEQYF. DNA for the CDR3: TGCGCCAGCAGCTTGGGACTAGCGGGGGGGCCAGCCTACGAGCAGTACTTC.

CDR3 nucleotides: TGTGCCAGCAGCGAAACCGGGACAGGGACAGGCTACGAGCAGTACTTC. This translates into CASSETGTGTGYEQYF. The genes are TRBV7-6 and TRBJ2-7; 9 bases agree with TRBD1. V lost 5 bases to trimming and J lost 3 bases; unmatched junction nucleotides: 11. The CDR3 runs 16 residues. Germline assignment: CDR1 SGHVS and CDR2 FNYEAQ.